This TCR beta chain was found in a study of blood T cell repertoires in COVID-19. Turning to the study itself: Nucleic acid was either cDNA or gDNA, and it came from T cells, B-cell-depleted T cells, or PBMCs.

Per the original data handling: How many nucleated cells were present was estimated from reference gene primer amplification. The data were produced by immunoSEQ multiplex PCR, yet TCRdb's version contains in-frame clones alone and is incomplete. The DNA gave D and trimming, while V, J and clone size come from that table. The sample shows roughly 74,000 clones, 84% of them seen only once. The CDR3 has 14 residues. The germline gives CDR1 MNHNY, CDR2 SVGAGI (reference sequence). The V end lost 8 bases, the J end lost 4 bases, and 18 bases lay between the germline ends. The TCR comes from a man aged 65 to 79 with acute or convalescent COVID-19. V is TRBV6-6 and J is TRBJ2-7, with D possibly TRBD2 on 5 matching bases. The sample consisted of peripheral blood. CDR3 residues: CASGPSGVFYEQYF. The CDR3 bases are TGTGCCAGCGGCCCTTCCGGGGTATTTTACGAGCAGTACTTC.